This TCR beta chain was sequenced in a study of T-cell reconstitution after alpha-beta-depleted transplantation in children. With respect to this clonotype: One end of the junction varies from germline; a read error may be responsible.

This CDR3 has 12 residues. Construction of the TCRbeta library involved unique molecular identifiers. Via MiXCR, TCRdb re-called the PCR reads, giving one row per CDR3 protein. The data contain more than 450,000 distinct CDR3 sequences, around 20% of them singletons. J is TRBJ1-2 and V is TRBV12-3 or TRBV12-4; 8 bases align to TRBD1. The receptor was derived from a human donor who donated a stem cell graft to a child with acute lymphoblastic leukemia. This sample comprised PBMCs from the stem cell graft donor, obtained from the stem cell graft. The CDR3 loop reads CASSLGQGPSFF. The CDR3 DNA reads TGTGCCAGCAGCCTCGGACAGGGTCCATCCTTCTTC.